This T cell receptor (beta chain) was found in a study of PD-1 blockade in classical Hodgkin lymphoma. At the level of the study: Nivolumab was given intravenously to patients at 3 mg/kg every 2 weeks. Overall study results and limits: Baseline diversity in complete responders resembled that of newly diagnosed patients. Only CD4+ TCR diversity, not CD8+, had risen significantly by C4D1.

Germline V CDR1 and CDR2: SGHDT, YYEEEE. The CDR3 covers 15 residues. To note about this clone: The antigen is unknown. An end of the junction does not agree with germline; a read error may underlie this.

TCRdb keeps only in-frame clones here, not all; method: immunoSEQ multiplex PCR. The data hold approximately 84,000 clones, with 75% to 85% observed a single time. Time point defined: cycle 4 day 1 (C4D1), after more than 5 weeks of nivolumab. Each of the patients experienced relapse following autologous stem cell transplantation, and their brentuximab vedotin exposure differed. Reported best responses ranged across complete response, partial response or progressive disease. The sequenced sample was peripheral blood mononuclear cells (PBMCs), obtained before the fourth cycle of nivolumab. The clonotype comes from a human donor with classical Hodgkin lymphoma. The V gene is TRBV5-6, the J gene TRBJ2-2; a possible D gene is TRBD2 (5 bases). The CDR3 DNA reads as TGTGCCAGCAGCTACCCTAGCCCGAATACCGGGGAGCTGTTTTTT. Encoded protein: CASSYPSPNTGELFF.